Below, 14 T cell receptor beta chains from the same sample are listed, as sequenced in a study of spatial heterogeneity in lung cancer. TCRdb passed the 5' RACE reads through MiXCR, listing each CDR3 protein once. The sample holds fewer than 30,000 distinct CDR3 sequences, around 5.9% seen once. Time point noted: blood at routine non-recurrence follow-up after resection. Whole RNA, isolated from tumor, nontumor lung or frozen PBMC, was sequenced without prior sorting. Sequenced here: PBMCs, sampled at follow-up. Receptors originate from a male donor with early-stage non-small cell lung cancer.

This clonotype has at least ten counts. The chain is built from TRBV23-1 and TRBJ2-3; D may be TRBD1 or TRBD2 (5 bases each). TRBV23-1 is an ORF, and what it does is uncertain. The CDR3 totals 16 residues. Trimming pared 0 bases from V and 3 bases from J, leaving 13 bases between. In DNA, the CDR3 is TGCGCCAGCAGTCAATCCGGGGCAGGAACGACAGATACGCAGTATTTT. The encoded protein is CASSQSGAGTTDTQYF.

This clonotype came up many times. The chain carries TRBV3-1 and TRBJ1-2; D might be TRBD1 (6 bases). Germline assignment: CDR1 LGHDT and CDR2 YNNKEL (reference sequence). The length of the CDR3 is 13 residues. V was trimmed by 4 bases and J by 5 bases, leaving 11 bases between them. The CDR3 protein is CASSPRGWYGYTF. DNA of the CDR3: TGTGCCAGCAGCCCCAGGGGATGGTATGGCTACACCTTC.

This clonotype was seen only a few times. This rearrangement joins TRBV29-1 to TRBJ2-3; TRBD2 matches 13 bases. CDR3 size: 17 residues. Germline V gene data show CDR1 as SQVTM and CDR2 as ANQGSEA. Trimming cost V 6 bases and J 0 bases; bases outside gene matches: 9. The CDR3 nucleotides read TGCAGCGTAGCCGGGACTAGCGGGACCCCTAGCACAGATACGCAGTATTTT. Translating gives CSVAGTSGTPSTDTQYF.

This clonotype was seen many times. The J gene is TRBJ2-1, the V gene TRBV6-5; 13 nucleotides agree with TRBD2. Trimming removed 5 bases from V and 9 bases from J; junction bases left unmatched: 10. CDR3 length: 16 residues. Per the germline V gene, CDR1 is MNHEY and CDR2 is SVGAGI. The CDR3 region is CASSPPTSGRAVEQFF. Written as DNA, the CDR3 is TGTGCCAGCAGTCCTCCTACTAGCGGGAGGGCCGTTGAGCAGTTCTTC.

This clonotype was picked up many times. The V and J genes are TRBV7-3 and TRBJ1-5; no firm D call. The V end was cut by 4 bases, the J end by 6 bases, with 10 bases between. Germline loops: CDR1 SGHTA, CDR2 FQGTGA. This CDR3 has 13 residues. Written as DNA, the CDR3 is TGTGCCAGCAGCTCCGATTACGGTCAGCCCCAGCATTTT. Amino acid sequence: CASSSDYGQPQHF.

This clonotype has ten or more counts. The chain combines TRBV7-8 with TRBJ2-5; the match to TRBD1 covers 11 bases. The CDR3 spans 16 residues. The V and J ends lost 5 bases and 7 bases, in that order; junction bases with no gene match: 12. Germline CDR1 and CDR2: SGHVS and FQNEAQ. CDR3: CASSPGQGATHRTQYF. The CDR3 bases are TGTGCCAGCAGCCCCGGACAGGGGGCGACCCACAGGACCCAGTACTTC.

This clonotype was seen at least ten times. The V and J genes are TRBV25-1 and TRBJ2-7, with unresolved D. The ends were cut back, 5 bases at V and 7 bases at J, with 12 bases in the middle. The CDR3 has 12 residues. In germline, CDR1 is MGHDK, CDR2 SYGVNS. In DNA, the CDR3 is TGTGCCAGCAGTCCACCGGCTGGGGAGCAGTACTTC. Translating it yields CASSPPAGEQYF.

Points on this clonotype: A much more abundant neighbour one base away suggests this may be a read error. This rearrangement joins TRBV4-3 to TRBJ2-7; 9 nucleotides match TRBD2. V shed 4 bases, J shed 2 bases, and the junction held 9 bases outside the gene matches. The CDR3 loop spans 16 amino acids. The germline gives CDR1 LGHNA, CDR2 YSLEER. The CDR3 spells CASSPNERGATYEQYF. The CDR3 coding sequence is TGCGCCAGCAGCCCTAATGAGCGGGGGGCCACCTACGAGCAGTACTTC.

V and J are TRBV6-2 or TRBV6-3 and TRBJ2-1; TRBD2 aligns across 13 bases. The germline V gene encodes CDR1 MNHEY and CDR2 SVGEGT. The CDR3 sequence is 17 residues long. V lost 0 bases to trimming and J lost 3 bases; unmatched junction nucleotides: 2. CDR3 amino acids: CASSYSGTSGIYNEQFF. The CDR3 DNA sequence: TGTGCCAGCAGTTACTCGGGGACTAGCGGGATCTACAATGAGCAGTTCTTC.

This clonotype has a count of ten or more. The chain carries TRBV7-3 and TRBJ1-1, with unresolved D. V gave up 0 bases and J gave up 10 bases, with 12 bases separating them. The CDR3 has 13 residues. Germline assignment: CDR1 SGHTA and CDR2 FQGTGA. CDR3 DNA: TGTGCCAGCAGCTTAACTCAGGCCGAGGGAGCTTTCTTT. This codes for CASSLTQAEGAFF.

The table lists this clonotype with many counts. The CDR3 spells CASSLSGLQETQYF. CDR3 in DNA: TGTGCCAGCAGCTTATCGGGGCTCCAAGAGACCCAGTACTTC. The gene calls are TRBV7-2 and TRBJ2-5; D tentatively reads TRBD1 or TRBD2 (5 bases each). Germline assignment: CDR1 SGHTA and CDR2 FQGNSA. This CDR3 has 14 residues. Trimming removed 2 bases from V and 1 base from J, with 8 bases in between.

This rearrangement joins TRBV7-2 to TRBJ1-6, with a weak D call TRBD1 (5 bases). CDR1 SGHTA and CDR2 FQGNSA come from the germline V gene. V dropped 0 bases and J dropped 7 bases, with 13 bases sitting between them. CDR3 size: 16 residues. The CDR3 sequence is CASSLALAQVNSPLHF. Written as DNA, the CDR3 is TGTGCCAGCAGCTTAGCGCTCGCACAGGTAAATTCACCCCTCCACTTT.

There are a few counts of this clonotype. V and J are TRBV11-3 and TRBJ1-4; D is unclear. The CDR3 spans 12 residues. V lost 4 bases and J 8 bases, leaving 8 bases between the germline ends. Germline V lookup: CDR1 SGHNT, CDR2 YENEEA. The CDR3 region has the DNA TGTGCCAGCAGCTCAAGGAAAGAAAAACTGTTTTTT. As protein: CASSSRKEKLFF.

This clonotype appeared many times. V is TRBV6-1 and J is TRBJ2-1; weak D call: TRBD1 (6 bases). The CDR3 covers 15 residues. The germline V gene has CDR1 MNHNS and CDR2 SASEGT. The V end lost 7 bases, the J end lost 2 bases, and 15 bases lay between the germline ends. The CDR3 is CASNVDSIPYNEQFF. CDR3 DNA: TGTGCCAGCAACGTGGACAGTATACCCTACAATGAGCAGTTCTTC.